These 27 T cell receptor beta chains were all obtained from the same sample, sequenced in a study of blood T cell repertoires in COVID-19. Assay used: immunoSEQ multiplex PCR; TCRdb lists only in-frame clones, some missing. This table has hundreds of thousands of clones, 70% to 90% appearing once. The specimen was peripheral blood. These receptors were taken from a woman in her 50s with active or convalescent COVID-19.

V is TRBV7-9 and J is TRBJ2-7; TRBD1 is a possible D gene (7 bases). Trimming left V 9 bases short and J 2 bases short, with 26 bases between. The CDR3 has 17 amino acids. Germline lookup yields CDR1 SEHNR and CDR2 FQNEAQ (reference sequence). The CDR3 here is CARAGWGWGDSTYEQYF. The DNA for the CDR3 is TGTGCCAGAGCTGGCTGGGGCTGGGGGGACAGTACCTACGAGCAGTACTTC.

This sequence joins TRBV13 and TRBJ2-7; D uncertain. CDR1 is PRHDT, CDR2 FYEKMQ, per germline (reference sequence). V lost 4 bases, J lost 0 bases, and 10 bases lay in between. This CDR3 comprises 14 residues. This CDR3 reads CASSSGPSSYEQYF. CDR3 nucleotides: TGTGCCAGCAGCTCCGGTCCCTCCTCCTACGAGCAGTACTTC.

V usage is TRBV5-1 and J usage is TRBJ1-2, with TRBD1 as a possible D gene (5 bases). V was cut by 0 bases and J by 1 base, with 19 bases left in between. Germline-derived CDR1 and CDR2 are SGHRS and YFSETQ. This CDR3 spans 18 amino acids. This chain's CDR3 is CASSLGPTAGGINYGYTF. CDR3 sequence (DNA): TGCGCCAGCAGCTTGGGTCCGACAGCGGGGGGAATTAACTATGGCTACACCTTC.

The chain employs TRBV19 and TRBJ1-3; 7 bases align to TRBD1. The J segment lost 5 bases and the V segment lost 7 bases, leaving 14 bases of the junction unmatched. The CDR3 has 16 residues. Looked up from germline, CDR1 is LNHDA and CDR2 is SQIVND (reference sequence). The CDR3 spells CASTGGTAARRNTIYF. CDR3 bases: TGTGCCAGTACCGGAGGGACAGCGGCGAGACGAAACACCATATATTTT.

Here the CDR3 reads CARLSGLDEQYF. CDR3 coding DNA: TGTGCCAGACTATCAGGGTTAGACGAGCAGTACTTC. The chain carries TRBV3-1 (or the pseudogene TRBV3-2) and TRBJ2-7; the D gene is possibly TRBD1 (5 bases). The CDR3 consists of 12 residues. Germline CDR1 and CDR2: LGHDT and YNNKEL (reference sequence). Trimming removed 9 bases at V and 5 bases at J, with 14 bases between.

This chain links TRBV29-1 with TRBJ2-3; the D gene is possibly TRBD1 (5 bases). Germline lookup yields CDR1 SQVTM and CDR2 ANQGSEA. V lost 6 bases and J lost 0, with 13 bases in between. The CDR3 sequence is 14 residues long. CDR3 sequence (DNA): TGCAGCGTGCATACAGGCCTCAGCACAGATACGCAGTATTTT. Protein sequence: CSVHTGLSTDTQYF.

This clone was found once. This sequence joins TRBV9 and TRBJ1-4; a weak D match, TRBD1 (5 bases). Germline V gene data show CDR1 as SGDLS and CDR2 as YYNGEE. The V end was cut by 4 bases, the J end by 5 bases, with 15 bases between. This CDR3 region has 15 residues. CDR3 DNA sequence: TGTGCCAGCAGCACCCCCACATCAGGGAATGAAAAACTGTTTTTT. This translates into CASSTPTSGNEKLFF.

V and J are TRBV19 and TRBJ2-7, with a weak D call TRBD2 (6 bases). The CDR3 has 14 amino acids. The V end lost 1 base, the J end lost 2 bases, and 9 bases lay between the germline ends. Germline V lookup: CDR1 LNHDA, CDR2 SQIVND (reference sequence). CDR3 nucleotides: TGTGCCAGTAGTATAGCGGAGGGACCCTACGAGCAGTACTTC. This codes for CASSIAEGPYEQYF.

The chain joins TRBV6-2 or TRBV6-3 to TRBJ2-2; D unresolved. This CDR3 has 16 amino acids. V shed 0 bases and J shed 2 bases, with 10 bases lying between them. Germline CDR1 is MNHEY and CDR2 is SVGEGT. The CDR3 sequence is CASSYSIEQNTGELFF. The CDR3 coding sequence is TGTGCCAGCAGTTACTCGATTGAACAAAACACCGGGGAGCTGTTTTTT.

This chain uses TRBV28 with TRBJ1-2, with TRBD1 identical over 7 bases. Germline V gene sequence: CDR1 MDHEN, CDR2 SYDVKM. Losses at the gene ends were 5 bases for V and 4 bases for J; bases not matched to a gene: 10. This CDR3 is 15 amino acids long. The CDR3 coding sequence is TGTGCCAGCAGTCTGAAGGGGGCCGGGTCCTATGGCTACACCTTC. Protein product: CASSLKGAGSYGYTF.

This chain joins TRBV9 and TRBJ2-3; 11 bases map to TRBD2. The CDR3 is 18 amino acids. Per the germline V gene, CDR1 is SGDLS and CDR2 is YYNGEE. V dropped 0 bases and J dropped 2; count of bases not matched to a gene: 8. CDR3 nucleotides: TGTGCCAGCAGCGTAGGTACTAGCGGGAGATTGCACACAGATACGCAGTATTTT. Its translation: CASSVGTSGRLHTDTQYF.

The chain employs TRBV5-1 and TRBJ1-2; weak D call: TRBD1 (6 bases). The CDR3 spans 13 residues. CDR1 and CDR2 from the germline V gene are SGHRS and YFSETQ. V dropped 3 bases and J dropped 8 bases, with 14 bases sitting between them. The CDR3 nucleotides are TGCGCCAGCAGCTCCCAAGGGGGTAGCGGCTACACCTTC. Residues: CASSSQGGSGYTF.

The chain combines TRBV6-6 with TRBJ2-5, with TRBD2 identical over 9 bases. Germline V gene data show CDR1 as MNHNY and CDR2 as SVGAGI (reference sequence). This CDR3 is 14 amino acids long. Trimming cost V 8 bases and J 4 bases; bases outside gene matches: 8. Here the CDR3 reads CASRVGGGAETQYF. The DNA for the CDR3 is TGTGCCAGCCGGGTTGGCGGGGGGGCAGAGACCCAGTACTTC.

The genes are TRBV18 and TRBJ1-1; weak D call: TRBD1 (6 bases). The CDR3 is 15 residues long. Germline V lookup: CDR1 KGHSH, CDR2 LQKENI. The V end was cut by 4 bases, the J end by 3 bases, with 15 bases between. The CDR3 spells CASSRQVGIHTEAFF. The DNA for the CDR3 is TGTGCCAGCTCACGACAGGTAGGGATCCACACTGAAGCTTTCTTT.

In this sample, this clone turned up once. V usage is TRBV7-6 and J usage is TRBJ2-2; a possible D gene is TRBD2 (6 bases). V dropped 0 bases and J dropped 4 bases, with 6 bases sitting between them. Germline loops: CDR1 SGHVS, CDR2 FNYEAQ. The CDR3 sequence is 14 residues long. The CDR3 DNA reads TGTGCCAGCAGCTTAGCGGAGGGCACCGGGGAGCTGTTTTTT. This encodes CASSLAEGTGELFF.

The sample holds a few counts of this clone. The chain combines TRBV27 with TRBJ1-5; TRBD1 aligns across 9 bases. Germline V gives CDR1 MNHEY, CDR2 SMNVEV (reference sequence). This CDR3 contains 16 residues. The V gene end was trimmed by 7 bases and the J gene end by 7 bases; junction bases not matched to a gene: 14. The CDR3: CASTTRLTGGYQPQHF. The DNA of the CDR3 is TGTGCCAGCACCACGAGACTTACAGGGGGCTACCAGCCCCAGCATTTT.

The rearrangement links TRBV5-1 to TRBJ1-2; D is possibly TRBD1 (5 bases). Between the trimmed V and J ends, which lost 1 base and 8 bases, there was a span of 12 bases. Germline V gene sequence: CDR1 SGHRS, CDR2 YFSETQ. This CDR3 contains 13 residues. The CDR3: CASSLSLGRGYTF. The DNA of the CDR3 is TGCGCCAGCAGCTTGAGTTTGGGGCGCGGCTACACCTTC.

The rearrangement uses TRBV28 and TRBJ2-2, with 8 nucleotides matching TRBD1. Germline V gene sequence: CDR1 MDHEN, CDR2 SYDVKM. This CDR3 is 15 amino acids long. Germline trimming cut 5 bases from V and 1 base from J; bases unmatched to any gene: 3. The CDR3 DNA is TGTGCCAGCAGTACCGGGACAGGGAACACCGGGGAGCTGTTTTTT. As protein: CASSTGTGNTGELFF.

The CDR3 DNA sequence: TGTGCCAGCAGCGCCCTTCTTCGACCGCGACTCACTGAAGCTTTCTTT. It translates to CASSALLRPRLTEAFF. This rearrangement joins TRBV9 to TRBJ1-1; no definite D call. V lost 3 bases and J 4 bases, leaving 19 bases between the germline ends. Germline V gene data show CDR1 as SGDLS and CDR2 as YYNGEE. The CDR3 is made up of 16 amino acids.

Concerning this clone itself: Sequence at one end of the junction differs from germline and may be a read error. This rearrangement joins TRBV7-7 to TRBJ2-5, with 9 positions matching TRBD1. The CDR3 is 15 residues long. CDR1 SSHAT and CDR2 FNYEAQ come from the germline V gene (reference sequence). The CDR3 sequence is CASSSSMDRGETQYF. Here the CDR3 DNA reads TGTGCTAGCAGCTCGTCAATGGACAGGGGAGAGACCCAGTACTTC.

The V gene is TRBV3-1 (or the pseudogene TRBV3-2), the J gene TRBJ1-2, with D unresolved. Germline V gene lookup returns CDR1 LGHDT and CDR2 YNNKEL (reference sequence). This CDR3 region has 13 residues. V dropped 6 bases and J dropped 2 bases, with 10 bases sitting between them. In DNA form, the CDR3 reads TGTGCCAGCAGGCTACAGTCAAACTATGGCTACACCTTC. Translation: CASRLQSNYGYTF.

V and J are TRBV4-2 and TRBJ2-3; 7 nucleotides line up with TRBD2. CDR3 length: 17 residues. V shed 4 bases, J shed 2 bases, and the junction held 12 bases outside the gene matches. Germline V lookup: CDR1 LGHNA, CDR2 YNFKEQ. The CDR3 DNA reads as TGTGCCAGCAGCCTTAGAATAGACGGGGGGAACACAGATACGCAGTATTTT. Translating gives CASSLRIDGGNTDTQYF.

This clone has just a few counts. The J gene is TRBJ2-7, the V gene TRBV19; D is ambiguous. The ends were cut back, 5 bases at V and 3 bases at J, with 11 bases in the middle. The CDR3 is 13 amino acids. CDR1 is LNHDA and CDR2 is SQIVND in the germline V gene (reference sequence). The CDR3 reads CASSRDPGYEQYF. CDR3 sequence (DNA): TGTGCCAGTAGTCGAGACCCGGGCTACGAGCAGTACTTC.

CDR3 loop: CASSFSGGADEQFF. CDR3 sequence (DNA): TGTGCCAGCAGCTTTAGCGGGGGGGCGGATGAGCAGTTCTTC. The chain links TRBV7-9 to TRBJ2-1; 11 bases line up with TRBD2. Germline trimming cut 3 bases from V and 8 bases from J; bases unmatched to any gene: 3. CDR3 length: 14 residues. Per germline, CDR1 SEHNR and CDR2 FQNEAQ (reference sequence).

CDR3 nucleotides: TGTGCCAGCAGTTATGGCAGTAACACTGAAGCTTTCTTT. This translates into CASSYGSNTEAFF. The chain links TRBV6-5 to TRBJ1-1; D gene unclear. Germline loops: CDR1 MNHEY, CDR2 SVGAGI. The CDR3 runs 13 residues. Trimming took 3 bases from V and 2 from J, leaving 7 bases between them.

To note about this clone: A junction boundary mismatches the germline segment, possibly from a read error. The rearrangement links TRBV12-3 or TRBV12-4 to TRBJ1-2; TRBD1 agrees at 9 bases. The CDR3 contains 12 residues. The CDR3 protein is CASSFPGTGIAF. The CDR3, as DNA: TGTGCCAGCAGTTTCCCCGGGACAGGGATTGCCTTC.

This clone was seen a handful of times. This sequence joins TRBV10-3 and TRBJ1-3; D uncertain. The CDR3 is made up of 12 amino acids. V shed 6 bases and J shed 8 bases, with 11 bases lying between them. Germline V gene sequence: CDR1 ENHRY, CDR2 SYGVKD. Written as DNA, the CDR3 is TGTGCCATCAGGAGGGCTTGGGACACCATATATTTT. This codes for CAIRRAWDTIYF.